These 21 T cell receptor beta chains were sequenced from one sample in a study of PD-1 blockade in classical Hodgkin lymphoma. Time point: cycle 4 day 1 (C4D1), after 6 weeks of nivolumab. All patients relapsed after autologous stem cell transplantation, and brentuximab vedotin exposure varied. Assay: immunoSEQ multiplex PCR; the TCRdb copy retains only in-frame clones and omits some. The sample contains 75,000 to 100,000 clones, under 95% of which appear only once. Sample: peripheral blood mononuclear cells (PBMCs), taken before the fourth cycle of nivolumab. The receptors were gathered from a human donor with classical Hodgkin lymphoma.

J is TRBJ2-7 and V is TRBV7-6, with TRBD2 identical over 8 bases. Germline values: CDR1 SGHVS, CDR2 FNYEAQ. CDR3 length: 17 amino acids. J gave up 6 bases and V 5 bases, and 18 bases lay outside the gene matches. CDR3 nucleotide sequence: TGTGCCAGCAGCCGACTAGTGGCGGGAGGACCCTACAGCGAGCAGTACTTC. Its translation is CASSRLVAGGPYSEQYF.

This chain connects TRBV10-3 to TRBJ2-3; tentative D call: TRBD2 (6 bases). V dropped 6 bases and J dropped 4 bases, with 23 bases sitting between them. CDR3 length equals 17 residues. Germline V gene lookup returns CDR1 ENHRY and CDR2 SYGVKD. CDR3 loop: CAIRRDWGTAEPDTQYF. For the CDR3, the DNA is TGTGCCATCAGGAGGGACTGGGGAACAGCGGAGCCAGATACGCAGTATTTT.

V is TRBV2 and J is TRBJ2-3; the match to TRBD2 covers 10 bases. The CDR3 is 14 residues long. Germline CDR1 reads SNHLY; CDR2 reads FYNNEI. V shed 8 bases, J shed 1 base, and the junction held 3 bases outside the gene matches. CDR3 nucleotide sequence: TGTGCCAGCCGCCTAGCGGGAGGCACAGATACGCAGTATTTT. Its protein product is CASRLAGGTDTQYF.

V usage is TRBV19 and J usage is TRBJ2-7; TRBD1 might be the D (6 bases). The CDR3 runs to 16 residues. Germline V gene lookup returns CDR1 LNHDA and CDR2 SQIVND (reference sequence). V was clipped by 3 bases and J by 3 bases, with 18 bases between them. CDR3 DNA: TGTGCCAGTAGTATGGGGGCAAGGACAGTGATCTACGAGCAGTACTTC. Residues: CASSMGARTVIYEQYF.

The chain has TRBV30 and TRBJ1-1; 7 nucleotides match TRBD1. With V trimmed by 5 bases and J by 9 bases, 3 bases remained unmatched. Germline V CDR1 and CDR2: GTSNPN, SVGIG (reference sequence). The CDR3 length is 10 residues. The CDR3 region is CAWWGQQAFF. CDR3 in DNA: TGTGCCTGGTGGGGACAGCAAGCTTTCTTT.

The chain carries TRBV6-1 and TRBJ2-1, with D possibly matching TRBD2 (6 bases). V lost 7 bases and J 7 bases, leaving 11 bases between the germline ends. The CDR3 runs 12 residues. Germline-derived CDR1 and CDR2 are MNHNS and SASEGT. CDR3 nucleotides: TGTGCCAGCACCTCAAGCGGGAATGAGCAGTTCTTC. Its translation: CASTSSGNEQFF.

This sequence joins TRBV30 and TRBJ1-5, with D perhaps matching TRBD1 (5 bases). V gave up 5 bases and J gave up 7 bases, with 9 bases separating them. Germline V gene lookup returns CDR1 GTSNPN and CDR2 SVGIG (reference sequence). CDR3 length equals 11 residues. The CDR3 DNA follows: TGTGCCTGGGGGGGGGACCAGCCCCAGCATTTT. It codes for CAWGGDQPQHF.

The chain recombines TRBV28 with TRBJ1-2, with D unresolved. The CDR3 runs to 12 residues. Germline V CDR1 and CDR2: MDHEN, SYDVKM. V lost 3 bases and J lost 4, with 6 bases in between. The CDR3 DNA follows: TGTGCCAGCAGTTTCTCTGTCTATGGCTACACCTTC. As protein: CASSFSVYGYTF.

The table lists this clone with a count of one. The J gene is TRBJ1-5, the V gene TRBV6-6; D is ambiguous. Germline CDR1 and CDR2: MNHNY and SVGAGI (reference sequence). With 3 bases removed from V and 2 bases from J, the gap between germline ends came to 14 bases. The CDR3 spans 16 residues. This chain's CDR3 is CASSYGGGLGNQPQHF. In DNA, the CDR3 is TGTGCCAGCAGTTATGGTGGAGGGTTGGGCAATCAGCCCCAGCATTTT.

The V call is TRBV7-8, the J call TRBJ2-5; D not resolved. This CDR3 contains 16 residues. Germline assignment: CDR1 SGHVS and CDR2 FQNEAQ. V was clipped by 5 bases and J by 5 bases, with 21 bases between them. CDR3 residues: CASSPRAPTSGETQYF. The DNA for the CDR3 is TGTGCCAGCAGCCCTCGGGCCCCCACGAGTGGGGAGACCCAGTACTTC.

V gene TRBV6-5 combines with J gene TRBJ2-7; D might be TRBD1 or TRBD2, each matching 5 bases. V was cut by 0 bases and J by 2 bases, with 11 bases left in between. This CDR3 comprises 15 residues. CDR1 is MNHEY, CDR2 SVGAGI, per germline. The CDR3 region is CASSYSRGPTYEQYF. The CDR3 DNA follows: TGTGCCAGCAGTTACTCGAGGGGCCCCACCTACGAGCAGTACTTC.

The V call is TRBV6-1, the J call TRBJ2-5, with D tentatively TRBD2 (5 bases). With 2 bases removed from V and 5 bases from J, the gap between germline ends came to 15 bases. This CDR3 has 15 residues. CDR1 is MNHNS and CDR2 is SASEGT in the germline V gene. CDR3 residues: CASSEMRIGVETQYF. The CDR3 DNA is TGTGCCAGCAGTGAAATGAGGATCGGGGTGGAGACCCAGTACTTC.

The chain carries TRBV4-2 and TRBJ2-3; D not certain. Germline loops: CDR1 LGHNA, CDR2 YNFKEQ. V lost 0 bases and J lost 3, with 16 bases in between. The CDR3 consists of 17 residues. The CDR3 reads CASSQEWNSHSTDTQYF. CDR3 coding DNA: TGTGCCAGCAGCCAAGAATGGAACTCTCATTCTACAGATACGCAGTATTTT.

This chain joins TRBV5-1 and TRBJ1-2; 7 bases are shared with TRBD1. V was clipped by 0 bases and J by 4 bases; unmatched bases: 6. The CDR3 runs 15 residues. Germline-derived CDR1 and CDR2 are SGHRS and YFSETQ. CDR3 residues: CASSLGGQRVYGYTF. CDR3 bases: TGCGCCAGCAGCTTGGGGGGACAGCGAGTCTATGGCTACACCTTC.

V gene TRBV4-1 combines with J gene TRBJ1-4; the D is unclear. Germline assignment: CDR1 MGHRA and CDR2 YSYEKL. With 1 base removed from V and 6 bases from J, the gap between germline ends came to 6 bases. The CDR3 runs to 13 residues. CDR3 region: CASSQGWYEKLFF. The CDR3 region has the DNA TGCGCCAGCAGCCAAGGGTGGTATGAAAAACTGTTTTTT.

This clone was counted only a few times. This chain joins TRBV5-6 and TRBJ2-5; 8 bases map to TRBD1. Losses at the gene ends were 0 bases for V and 3 bases for J; bases not matched to a gene: 4. Germline values: CDR1 SGHDT, CDR2 YYEEEE. This CDR3 comprises 15 residues. This CDR3 is CASSLARTGKETQYF. The CDR3 bases are TGTGCCAGCAGCTTGGCGCGGACAGGGAAAGAGACCCAGTACTTC.

The chain couples TRBV29-1 to TRBJ1-1; D is unclear. V lost 5 bases to trimming and J lost 5 bases, with 9 bases between them. This CDR3 is built from 11 residues. The germline CDR1 and CDR2 sequences are SQVTM and ANQGSEA. The CDR3 nucleotides read TGCAGCGTTCCCCTGGGTACTGAAGCTTTCTTT. It encodes CSVPLGTEAFF.

The chain joins TRBV6-5 to TRBJ2-6; the D is unclear. V lost 2 bases and J 4 bases, leaving 12 bases between the germline ends. CDR1 MNHEY and CDR2 SVGAGI come from the germline V gene. The CDR3 has 16 amino acids. CDR3: CASSYAIAGGANVLTF. The CDR3 DNA follows: TGTGCCAGCAGTTACGCGATCGCAGGAGGGGCCAACGTCCTGACTTTC.

The chain recombines TRBV5-4 with TRBJ1-2; the match to TRBD1 covers 9 bases. Germline V gives CDR1 SGHNT, CDR2 YYREEE (reference sequence). This CDR3 comprises 16 residues. The ends lost 4 bases at V and 0 bases at J; junction bases unmatched: 7. This chain's CDR3 is CASSPRDRAANYGYTF. CDR3 nucleotide sequence: TGTGCCAGCAGCCCCCGGGACAGGGCGGCTAACTATGGCTACACCTTC.

In its sample, this clone was seen once. The V gene is TRBV18, the J gene TRBJ1-1, with TRBD1 as a possible D gene (6 bases). CDR1 and CDR2 from the germline V gene are KGHSH and LQKENI. This CDR3 has 15 residues. V lost 6 bases to trimming and J lost 1 base, with 15 bases between them. DNA of the CDR3: TGTGCCAGCTCTCCTTCCGGGACACGGAACACTGAAGCTTTCTTT. Translated, it gives CASSPSGTRNTEAFF.

This chain joins TRBV7-9 and TRBJ1-2; 8 bases are a match to TRBD1. The CDR3 extends over 14 amino acids. Germline-derived CDR1 and CDR2 are SEHNR and FQNEAQ (reference sequence). V was pared by 5 bases and J by 8 bases, with 10 bases of the junction left unmatched. The CDR3 DNA is TGTGCCAGCAGCCCGGACAGGGAATTAGGCGGCTACACCTTC. It translates to CASSPDRELGGYTF.